This T cell receptor (beta chain) was identified during a study of early T cells in non-severe SARS-CoV-2 infection. This clonotype showed up just a few times. With 1 base removed from V and 8 bases from J, the gap between germline ends came to 14 bases. CDR3 length: 14 residues. Germline CDR1 SGHTA, CDR2 FQGNSA. Molecules of cDNA were individually given unique molecular identifiers that were attached to them. TCRdb itself ran the 5' RACE reads through MiXCR, one entry per CDR3 protein. The sample contains approximately 110,000 distinct CDR3 sequences, 14% to 15% of which appear only once. The sequence was obtained from an adult who was a healthcare worker with PCR-confirmed SARS-CoV-2 infection or an uninfected control (not recorded which). The specimen was whole blood. The rearrangement links TRBV7-2 to TRBJ1-2; D ambiguous. CDR3: CASSLDVFLRGYTF. CDR3 nucleotides: TGTGCCAGCAGCTTAGATGTCTTCCTGCGGGGCTACACCTTC.